This T cell receptor beta chain was captured by sequencing in a study of blood T cell repertoires in COVID-19. Study-wide context: The United States, Italy and Spain supplied acute and convalescent COVID-19 samples. The cDNA or gDNA used as material had been derived from T cells, B-cell-depleted T cells, or PBMCs.

This clone was seen a few times. In germline, CDR1 is MNHNY, CDR2 SVGAGI (reference sequence). This CDR3 has 16 residues. The ends lost 2 bases at V and 8 bases at J; junction bases unmatched: 9. Per the authors' pipeline: The authors estimated nucleated cell counts from reference gene primer amplification. Measured with immunoSEQ multiplex PCR; TCRdb has only the in-frame clones, and not every one. The V and J calls and clone size are taken from that table; D and trimming were inferred from the DNA. Here the sample spans 65,000 to 80,000 clones, approximately 85% being singletons. The chain recombines TRBV6-6 with TRBJ2-1; 10 bases are shared with TRBD2. The sequenced sample consisted of peripheral blood. The TCR was taken from a human donor in a cohort sampled during active COVID-19. The CDR3 nucleotides read TGTGCCAGCAGTTACATCAGCGGGGGGGATTGGGATGAGCAGTTCTTC. It encodes CASSYISGGDWDEQFF.